Each of the 27 T cell receptor beta chains below was sequenced from the same sample in a study of blood T cells in healthy people across ages. Next came a second PCR, run for roughly 6 to 11 cycles, which used a sample-barcoded 5' primer along with a J-beta primer mix. One entry per CDR3 protein results from TCRdb running MiXCR on the 5' RACE reads. The data hold fewer than 900,000 distinct CDR3 sequences, with 30% to 45% observed a single time. The sequencing input was blood. The source is a man younger than 35 in good health.

The chain employs TRBV20-1 and TRBJ2-1; maybe TRBD2 (5 bases). CDR3 length equals 14 residues. Trimming cost V 0 bases and J 4 bases, with 10 bases left between them. In germline, CDR1 is DFQATT, CDR2 SNEGSKA (reference sequence). CDR3 bases: TGCAGTGCTAGAGAGGCTAGCTGGTACAATGAGCAGTTCTTC. Translated, it gives CSAREASWYNEQFF.

Comment on this clonotype: A much larger clonotype is one base distant, so this may be a read error. The chain employs TRBV19 and TRBJ2-5; 10 bases map to TRBD2. The J call may be in error: the DNA end matches TRBJ2-7 better. The CDR3 consists of 18 residues. Germline V CDR1 and CDR2: LNHDA, SQIVND (reference sequence). DNA for the CDR3: TGTACCAGTAGTTTAGCCAGCGGGGGGGCCGGAGTGGTCTACGAGCAGTACTTC. This gives the protein CTSSLASGGAGVVYEQYF.

A few counts support this clonotype. The rearrangement joins TRBV27 to TRBJ1-6; D is unresolved. Germline CDR1 MNHEY, CDR2 SMNVEV (reference sequence). The CDR3 sequence is 13 residues long. V was cut by 6 bases and J by 8 bases, with 11 bases left in between. The CDR3 DNA follows: TGTGCCAGCAGACCCCCGGGCTATTCACCCCTCCACTTT. Translation gives CASRPPGYSPLHF.

This clonotype was seen only a few times. V is TRBV27 and J is TRBJ2-1, with a possible D match to TRBD2 (6 bases). V was shortened by 2 bases and J by 6 bases, with 11 bases between the two germline ends. Germline V gene lookup returns CDR1 MNHEY and CDR2 SMNVEV (reference sequence). The CDR3 covers 14 residues. CDR3: CASSLTSSSNEQFF. In DNA form, the CDR3 reads TGTGCCAGCAGTTTAACTAGCAGTTCCAATGAGCAGTTCTTC.

The V gene is TRBV20-1, the J gene TRBJ2-5, with 9 bases aligning to TRBD2. J gave up 5 bases and V 0 bases, and 7 bases lay outside the gene matches. From germline, CDR1 is DFQATT and CDR2 SNEGSKA (reference sequence). CDR3 size: 15 residues. The CDR3 sequence: CSARDFQRGEETQYF. The CDR3 coding sequence is TGCAGTGCTAGAGATTTCCAGCGGGGGGAGGAGACCCAGTACTTC.

This clonotype was picked up a small number of times. The chain is built from TRBV27 and TRBJ1-1, with D tentatively TRBD1 (6 bases). The germline V and J ends were trimmed by 5 bases and 11 bases, with 15 bases remaining between them. Germline values: CDR1 MNHEY, CDR2 SMNVEV (reference sequence). The CDR3 runs 12 residues. The DNA for the CDR3 is TGTGCCAGCAGTCTTCGCCAGGGGTCCGCTTTCTTT. This gives the protein CASSLRQGSAFF.

The J gene is TRBJ2-3, the V gene TRBV7-2; 15 nucleotides agree with TRBD2. Germline V gene lookup returns CDR1 SGHTA and CDR2 FQGNSA. This CDR3 spans 18 amino acids. The junction had 6 bases not matched to a gene; V was cut back by 1 base and J by 4 bases. The CDR3 sequence: CASSLGTSGGANADTQYF. Here the CDR3 DNA reads TGTGCCAGCAGCTTAGGGACTAGCGGGGGGGCCAACGCAGATACGCAGTATTTT.

The CDR3 loop is CASSPGPFFEQYF. CDR3 in DNA: TGTGCCAGCAGTCCCGGACCTTTCTTTGAGCAGTACTTC. The rearrangement links TRBV12-3 or TRBV12-4 to TRBJ2-4, with D unresolved. With 5 bases removed from V and 13 bases from J, the gap between germline ends came to 18 bases. The CDR3 extends over 13 amino acids.

This clonotype was picked up many times. V gene TRBV10-3 combines with J gene TRBJ1-2; D perhaps matches TRBD1 (5 bases). The CDR3 loop spans 13 amino acids. Germline loops: CDR1 ENHRY, CDR2 SYGVKD. V lost 10 bases and J lost 4, with 16 bases in between. DNA of the CDR3: TGTGCCACGACTGGTGGAGACAGCTATGGCTACACCTTC. Protein product: CATTGGDSYGYTF.

To note about this clonotype: A clone one base away is much larger, so this may be a read error. CDR3 in DNA: TGTGCCAACAGTCGACAGGGGGGTTATAGCAATCAGCCCCAGCATTTT. This codes for CANSRQGGYSNQPQHF. V gene TRBV12-3 or TRBV12-4 combines with J gene TRBJ1-5, with 9 positions matching TRBD1. CDR3 length: 16 amino acids.

This clonotype was detected only a few times. V is TRBV4-1 and J is TRBJ2-1, with D uncertain. The J call is in doubt because the DNA end fits TRBJ2-7 better. This CDR3 is 15 amino acids long. Germline loops: CDR1 MGHRA, CDR2 YSYEKL. The CDR3 is CASSQSRSSYNEQYF. Here the CDR3 DNA reads TGCGCCAGCAGCCAATCTAGAAGCTCCTACAATGAGCAGTACTTC.

V is TRBV20-1 and J is TRBJ1-2; D gene uncertain. V was shortened by 3 bases and J by 7 bases, with 9 bases between the two germline ends. CDR3 length: 11 residues. Germline V CDR1 and CDR2: DFQATT, SNEGSKA (reference sequence). The CDR3, as DNA: TGCAGTGCTAGGCACAGTCCTGGCTACACCTTC. It specifies CSARHSPGYTF.

In DNA form, the CDR3 reads TGTGCCAGCAGTGTAAACGGGGGGGGGGAAGATACGCAGTATTTT. It encodes CASSVNGGGEDTQYF. V is TRBV2 and J is TRBJ2-3; 8 bases agree with TRBD2. The ends lost 4 bases at V and 5 bases at J; junction bases unmatched: 8. Germline CDR1 and CDR2: SNHLY and FYNNEI. The CDR3 has 15 amino acids.

This clonotype was observed a single time. The chain has TRBV5-4 and TRBJ2-7; TRBD2 aligns across 12 bases. V shed 4 bases and J 7 bases; nucleotides not matched to a gene: 9. Germline V gene sequence: CDR1 SGHNT, CDR2 YYREEE (reference sequence). This CDR3 has 15 amino acids. CDR3 protein: CASSPPSGGEDEQYF. DNA of the CDR3: TGTGCCAGCAGCCCCCCTAGCGGGGGGGAAGATGAGCAGTACTTC.

This clonotype was detected a few times. The rearrangement joins TRBV19 to TRBJ1-6; no clear D gene. The V gene lost 5 bases and the J gene lost 10 bases, with 9 bases spanning the gap. This CDR3 contains 12 residues. Germline lookup yields CDR1 LNHDA and CDR2 SQIVND (reference sequence). The CDR3 sequence: CASSYGGSPLHF. CDR3 coding DNA: TGTGCCAGTAGTTACGGAGGCTCACCCCTCCACTTT.

The gene calls are TRBV7-9 and TRBJ1-1; D may be TRBD1 (6 bases). V dropped 4 bases and J dropped 4 bases, with 22 bases sitting between them. The CDR3 length is 17 residues. Germline CDR1 SEHNR, CDR2 FQNEAQ (reference sequence). In nucleotides, the CDR3 is TGTGCCAGCAGCTACTCCGGGTTAGGTACAGGGACCACTGAAGCTTTCTTT. Its translation is CASSYSGLGTGTTEAFF.

The chain combines TRBV11-2 with TRBJ2-7; D uncertain. The CDR3 is made up of 16 amino acids. Germline V gene data show CDR1 as SGHAT and CDR2 as FQNNGV. Trimming cost V 1 base and J 1 base, with 14 bases left between them. In nucleotides, the CDR3 is TGTGCCAGCAGCTTAGTACACCAGGAATCGTCCTACGAGCAGTACTTC. Translating it yields CASSLVHQESSYEQYF.

This clonotype has just a few counts. The rearrangement joins TRBV4-3 to TRBJ1-1, with 7 bases that match TRBD1. Germline V lookup: CDR1 LGHNA, CDR2 YSLEER. CDR3 length equals 16 residues. The V gene end was trimmed by 4 bases and the J gene end by 1 base; junction bases not matched to a gene: 9. CDR3 nucleotide sequence: TGCGCCAGCAGCCCCATGCCTGACAGGGCGAACACTGAAGCTTTCTTT. Translated, it gives CASSPMPDRANTEAFF.

The CDR3 sequence is CASSWDRGQWTQYF. DNA of the CDR3: TGTGCCAGCAGCTGGGACAGGGGGCAGTGGACCCAGTACTTC. The chain joins TRBV7-9 to TRBJ2-5, with TRBD1 identical over 12 bases. Germline loops: CDR1 SEHNR, CDR2 FQNEAQ (reference sequence). The CDR3 sequence is 14 residues long. J was trimmed by 7 bases and V by 4 bases; bases with no gene match: 4.

The chain uses TRBV29-1 and TRBJ2-7; TRBD1 is a possible D gene (5 bases). This CDR3 is 13 amino acids long. Trimming left V 4 bases short and J 0 bases short, with 10 bases between. The germline V gene encodes CDR1 SQVTM and CDR2 ANQGSEA. Here the CDR3 reads CSVVQTASYEQYF. CDR3 nucleotides: TGCAGCGTTGTTCAGACAGCCTCCTACGAGCAGTACTTC.

The chain is built from TRBV4-3 and TRBJ1-6; no firm D call. V was pared by 4 bases and J by 3 bases, with 16 bases between. The CDR3 is 17 amino acids. Germline V gives CDR1 LGHNA, CDR2 YSLEER. CDR3 DNA sequence: TGCGCCAGCAGCCTTGGGGTGGCAGCGTACTATAATTCACCCCTCCACTTT. It is translated as CASSLGVAAYYNSPLHF.

The table lists this clonotype with a few counts. The gene calls are TRBV9 and TRBJ1-4, with D possibly TRBD1 on 6 matching bases. The germline V gene encodes CDR1 SGDLS and CDR2 YYNGEE. V shed 3 bases and J shed 8 bases, with 14 bases lying between them. The CDR3 has 14 amino acids. CDR3 protein: CASSESTGHEKLFF. The CDR3, as DNA: TGTGCCAGCAGCGAGTCTACAGGGCACGAAAAACTGTTTTTT.

This clonotype appeared a few times. The V gene is TRBV12-3 or TRBV12-4, the J gene TRBJ1-2; no clear D. The CDR3 is 13 residues long. The germline V and J ends were trimmed by 3 bases and 7 bases, with 12 bases remaining between them. This CDR3 is CASSFSAGSGYTF. CDR3 sequence (DNA): TGTGCCAGCAGTTTCAGTGCTGGGAGTGGCTACACCTTC.

This clonotype was counted between two and nine times. The CDR3, as DNA: TGTGCCAGCAGTTTTTTCCGGTCCCAAGAGACCCAGTACTTC. Encoded protein: CASSFFRSQETQYF. The genes are TRBV12-3 or TRBV12-4 and TRBJ2-5; D is ambiguous. Trimming took off 3 bases at V and 1 base at J, with 9 bases between the two ends. This CDR3 has 14 residues.

V is TRBV6-5 and J is TRBJ2-1; D not certain. The CDR3 has 15 amino acids. From germline, CDR1 is MNHEY and CDR2 SVGAGI. V dropped 6 bases and J dropped 10 bases, with 22 bases sitting between them. The CDR3 region has the DNA TGTGCCAGCAGCCAAGATCTGACGGCCGTAGGCGAGCAGTTCTTC. Translating it yields CASSQDLTAVGEQFF.

This clonotype has a count of ten or more. The chain has TRBV20-1 and TRBJ2-3, with 9 bases identical to TRBD1. The germline gives CDR1 DFQATT, CDR2 SNEGSKA (reference sequence). The CDR3 has 15 amino acids. V was clipped by 5 bases and J by 5 bases; unmatched bases: 11. This CDR3 is CSASGDRVKEDTQYF. The CDR3 DNA reads TGCAGTGCTTCAGGGGACAGGGTCAAGGAAGATACGCAGTATTTT.

This chain joins TRBV6-6 and TRBJ1-1, with D perhaps matching TRBD1 (5 bases). Trimming left V 6 bases short and J 0 bases short, with 14 bases between. The CDR3 is 15 amino acids. Looked up from germline, CDR1 is MNHNY and CDR2 is SVGAGI (reference sequence). The CDR3 sequence: CASRDWDVMNTEAFF. The DNA of the CDR3 is TGTGCCAGCAGAGATTGGGACGTTATGAACACTGAAGCTTTCTTT.